This T cell receptor (beta chain) emerged from a study of T cells expressing NK-cell markers. Study results and limitations: Uncertainty persisted over the HCMV specificity of expanded NKG2C+ T cell clones.

TCRdb reworked the 5' RACE reads into one entry per CDR3 protein, no DNA. The sample's table shows roughly 390,000 distinct CDR3 sequences. As concerns this clonotype: Its antigen is unknown.

This CDR3 has 15 residues. Germline lookup yields CDR1 MNHNS and CDR2 SASEGT. Source material: blood T cells: a sorted CD56 or NKG2C T cell subset, CD4+ or CD8+ T cells, or bulk PBMC T cells (not recorded which). The rearrangement joins TRBV6-1 to TRBJ2-7; TCRdb selects TRBD1, and the lack of DNA leaves this call unchecked. This sequence was found in a woman between 45 and 65 years old in good health. CDR3 amino acids: CASNPRRDSTYEQYF.